This T cell receptor (beta chain) was recovered during a study of OX40 agonist ivuxolimab in advanced cancers. Background for the entire study: The costimulatory receptor OX40 (CD134) was targeted by ivuxolimab, a fully human IgG2 agonistic monoclonal antibody. The paper reports the monotherapy dose-escalation portion (N ≈ 50 patients) of the phase I ivuxolimab trial. Intravenous ivuxolimab was administered to patients every 2 weeks at six dose levels: 0.01, 0.1, 0.3, 1.5, 3 and 10 mg/kg. A male proportion of around 81% and a mean age of roughly 58 years, ranging from about 20 to 80, were recorded for the dose-escalation cohort. Partial responses were achieved by three dose-escalation patients, of whom one had hepatocellular carcinoma and two had cutaneous melanoma. Patients were allowed to have had prior anti-PD-1, anti-PD-L1 or anti-CTLA-4 therapy, and around 41% of the dose-escalation patients had previously received checkpoint inhibitors. Of the roughly 52 dose-escalation patients, hepatocellular carcinoma was present in around 20, melanoma in approximately 15, renal cell carcinoma in 9 and head and neck cancer in 9. The purpose of peripheral TCRbeta sequencing was to test whether ivuxolimab changed TCR sequence diversity and led to clonal T-cell expansion. Study-wide conclusions, independent of this receptor: Clonal expansion of both CD4+ and CD8+ blood T cells was observed from baseline to week 6 at doses 0.1 to 3.0 mg/kg. Low levels of normalized T-cell clonal expansion were also seen in some nonresponding patients. In partial responders in the 0.1-3.0 mg/kg groups, normalized peripheral clonal expansion was found to be among the lowest, especially among CD8+ T cells. The antigen specificity of the clonally expanded peripheral T cells was not determined. After ivuxolimab, more expanded clones were found on average in CD8+ T cells than in CD4+ T cells.

The trial excluded patients who had a history of autoimmune disease or were on systemic immunosuppression. In every dose cohort, peripheral blood was drawn for TCR sequencing at baseline, cycle 4 day 1, and cycle 7 day 1. Samples came from an open-label, multicenter, first-in-human phase I dose-escalation trial of ivuxolimab. Adults with locally advanced or metastatic head and neck squamous cell, hepatocellular, melanoma or renal cell carcinoma were enrolled in the trial. CD4+ and CD8+ T cells were sorted separately from peripheral blood before TCR sequencing. On this clone: Which antigen it targets is not known. No much larger clone is present one base from it, and per-base qualities are unavailable.

The trim is 5 bases for V and 6 bases for J, with a gap of 7 bases between the germline ends. Counted from cysteine to phenylalanine, this CDR3 has 11 amino acids. Only CDR3 DNA is held: 33 bases, read in frame from base 1. The germline V gene (reference sequence) sets CDR1 to LNHDA and CDR2 to SQIVND. Genomic DNA was extracted from sorted cells for sequencing of the TCRbeta CDR3 region. The immunoSEQ Assay was used for sequencing of TCRbeta CDR3 regions. The table was pulled from immuneACCESS by TCRdb, which kept in-frame rearrangements only. Such tables lose some clones; where checked, under half of the loss comes from unresolved V genes, and the rest has no known cause. Recorded for this sample are fewer than 95,000 clones; 80% to 95% of them occurred a single time. Of the sample, more than 3% is held by the ten largest clones.

The source is an adult with an advanced solid tumor such as melanoma, head and neck, liver or kidney cancer. This chain joins TRBV19 to TRBJ1-2; no D segment can be confidently identified. The sequencing here drew on CD4+ or CD8+ T cells sorted from blood, taken in a trial of the OX40 agonist ivuxolimab. The CDR3 reads as follows: CASSLLDGYTF. The nucleotide sequence is TGTGCCAGTAGTCTACTCGATGGCTACACCTTC.